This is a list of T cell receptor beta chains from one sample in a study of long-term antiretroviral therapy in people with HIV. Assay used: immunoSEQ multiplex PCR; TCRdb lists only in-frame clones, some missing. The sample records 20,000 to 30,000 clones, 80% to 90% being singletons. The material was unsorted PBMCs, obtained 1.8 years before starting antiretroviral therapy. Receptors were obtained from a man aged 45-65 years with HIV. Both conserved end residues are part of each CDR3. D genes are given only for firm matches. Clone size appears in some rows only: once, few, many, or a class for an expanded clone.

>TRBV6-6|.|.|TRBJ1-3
CASTLGDTIYF
TGTGCCAGCACTCTCGGGGACACCATATATTTT
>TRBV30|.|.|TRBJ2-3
CAWSVQEVDTQYF
TGTGCCTGGAGTGTACAAGAAGTGGATACGCAGTATTTT
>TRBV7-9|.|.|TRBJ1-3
CASSLVGPWSGNTIYF
TGTGCCAGCAGCTTAGTGGGCCCATGGTCAGGAAACACCATATATTTT
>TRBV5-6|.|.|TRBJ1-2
CASSLWGSYGYTF
TGTGCCAGCAGCTTGTGGGGCAGCTATGGCTACACCTTC
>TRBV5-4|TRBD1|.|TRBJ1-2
CASSPPGQGLDYGYTF
TGTGCCAGCAGCCCCCCGGGACAGGGTTTGGACTATGGCTACACCTTC
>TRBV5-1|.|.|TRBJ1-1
CASSLVVAGEAFF
TGCGCCAGCAGCTTGGTAGTGGCAGGTGAAGCTTTCTTT
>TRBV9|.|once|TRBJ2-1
CASSVVGVSYNEQFF
TGTGCCAGCAGCGTAGTCGGGGTCTCCTACAATGAGCAGTTCTTC
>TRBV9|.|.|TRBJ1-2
CASSVVRAGYTF
TGTGCCAGCAGCGTAGTACGGGCCGGCTACACCTTC
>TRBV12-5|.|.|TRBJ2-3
CASGSVANLLTDTQYF
TGTGCTAGTGGATCCGTAGCGAACCTCCTCACAGATACGCAGTATTTT
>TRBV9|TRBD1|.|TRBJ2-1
CASSLGQGFNEQFF
TGTGCCAGCAGCCTCGGACAGGGGTTTAATGAGCAGTTCTTC
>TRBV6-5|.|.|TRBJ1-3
CASSYSVTPGNTIYF
TGTGCCAGCAGTTACTCGGTGACACCAGGAAACACCATATATTTT
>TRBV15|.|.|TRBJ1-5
CATSIEPGHGRQPQHF
TGTGCCACCAGCATAGAACCGGGACACGGGAGGCAGCCCCAGCATTTT
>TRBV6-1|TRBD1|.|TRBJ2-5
CASERTGVETQYF
TGTGCCAGCGAACGGACAGGGGTGGAGACCCAGTACTTC
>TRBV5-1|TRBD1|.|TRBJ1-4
CASSLRLAGDRGEKLFF
TGCGCCAGCAGCTTGAGACTCGCCGGGGACAGGGGAGAAAAACTGTTTTTT
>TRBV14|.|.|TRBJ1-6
CASSHTTVQNSPLHF
TGTGCCAGCAGCCACACGACAGTGCAAAATTCACCCCTCCACTTT
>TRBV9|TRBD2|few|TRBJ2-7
CASSRIAGAVEQYF
TGTGCCAGCAGCCGAATAGCGGGAGCAGTCGAGCAGTACTTC
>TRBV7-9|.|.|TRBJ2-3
CASSLGLVETDTQYF
TGTGCCAGCAGCTTAGGGCTAGTAGAAACAGATACGCAGTATTTT
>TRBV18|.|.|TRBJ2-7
CASSPLVVSATEKNEQYF
TGTGCCAGCTCACCCCTTGTCGTGTCTGCGACAGAGAAAAACGAGCAGTACTTC